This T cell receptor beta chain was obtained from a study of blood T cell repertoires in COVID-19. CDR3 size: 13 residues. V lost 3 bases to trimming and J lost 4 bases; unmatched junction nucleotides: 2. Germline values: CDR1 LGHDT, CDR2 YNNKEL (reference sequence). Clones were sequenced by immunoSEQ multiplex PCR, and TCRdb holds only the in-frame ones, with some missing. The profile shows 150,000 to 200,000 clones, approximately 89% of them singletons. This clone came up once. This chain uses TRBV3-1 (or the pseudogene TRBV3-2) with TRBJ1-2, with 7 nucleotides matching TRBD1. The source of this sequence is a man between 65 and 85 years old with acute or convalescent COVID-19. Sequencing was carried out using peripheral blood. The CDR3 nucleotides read TGTGCCAGCAGCCAGCGGGACAGCTATGGCTACACCTTC. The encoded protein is CASSQRDSYGYTF.